The clone carrying this T cell receptor beta chain was picked up one time. Source study methods: Scientists estimated how many nucleated cells there were by amplifying reference gene primers. Sequenced by immunoSEQ multiplex PCR; TCRdb stores in-frame clones only, minus some. The V and J calls and the clone size are those of that table, but D and trimming were determined from the DNA. Here the sample spans under 20,000 clones, roughly 89% being singletons. The CDR3 runs 14 residues. Germline V gene lookup returns CDR1 SEHNR and CDR2 FQNEAQ (reference sequence). J lost 2 bases, V lost 4 bases, and 5 bases had no gene match. The data stem from a study of blood T cell repertoires in COVID-19. Overall study context: T cells, B-cell-depleted T cells, or PBMCs provided the cDNA or gDNA that served as material.

The TCR sequence derives from a man in his 60s with active COVID-19. This chain uses TRBV7-9 with TRBJ2-7; 7 bases map to TRBD1. The specimen was peripheral blood. CDR3 sequence (DNA): TGTGCCAGCAGCTCGGAGGACAGGACCTACGAGCAGTACTTC. As protein: CASSSEDRTYEQYF. Drawing the rest from reference TRBV7-9 and TRBJ2-7, the complete variable domain is DTGVSQNPRHKITKRGQNVTFRCDPISEHNRLYWYRQTLGQGPEFLTYFQNEAQLEKSRLLSDRFSAERPKGSFSTLEIQRTEQGDSAMYLCASSSEDRTYEQYFGPGTRLTVT.